This record concerns one TCR beta chain sequence. V was pared by 10 bases and J by 5 bases, with 18 bases between. The V gene's germline CDR1 is MNHEY and CDR2 SVGAGI. The CDR3 has 14 residues. These data originate in a study of T cell responses to AZD1222 COVID-19 vaccine. Study context: Pooling of second doses given at about 4 or about 12 weeks was done.

Assay used: immunoSEQ multiplex PCR; TCRdb lists only in-frame clones, some missing. The sample includes around 130,000 clones, 93% of them seen just once. The chain has TRBV6-5 and TRBJ1-5, with D possibly matching TRBD1 (5 bases). The source is an adult in good health. The sequencing used peripheral blood, collected on day 0 of AZD1222 vaccination. CDR3 protein: CAINLDSWDQPQHF. The CDR3 region has the DNA TGTGCCATCAACCTTGACAGTTGGGATCAGCCCCAGCATTTT.